These T cell receptor beta chains were read from a single sample in a study of cytomegalovirus exposure and HLA in healthy donors. The repertoire was sequenced with immunoSEQ multiplex PCR; TCRdb's copy has only in-frame clones and lacks some. The table includes 150,000 or so clones, 75% to 85% detected once. Sequencing used PBMCs. Source of these receptors: a man aged 50 to 59 in good health and CMV-seronegative. The CDR3 runs from the conserved cysteine through the conserved F or W. Fields, in order: clone size, D gene, CDR3 length, J gene, V gene, CDR3 DNA, CDR3 protein. A D gene is named only where the DNA matches it firmly. Rows give clone size only sometimes, using once, few, many, or a class for an expanded clone.

size: .
D: .
length: 16
J: TRBJ1-1
V: TRBV7-6
DNA: TGTGCCAGCAGTCCCGGGACTGGGAGGGGAAACACTGAAGCTTTCTTT
CDR3: CASSPGTGRGNTEAFF

size: once
D: TRBD1
length: 14
J: TRBJ2-7
V: TRBV18
DNA: TGTGCCAGCTCACCGGACAGGGTGTCCTACGAGCAGTACTTC
CDR3: CASSPDRVSYEQYF

size: .
D: .
length: 13
J: TRBJ2-7
V: TRBV9
DNA: TGTGCCAGCAGCCCCCTACCGGAGGGCGAGCAGTACTTC
CDR3: CASSPLPEGEQYF

size: .
D: TRBD1
length: 15
J: TRBJ1-5
V: TRBV5-1
DNA: TGCGCCAGCAGCAAGACCGGGACAGGGGATCAGCCCCAGCATTTT
CDR3: CASSKTGTGDQPQHF

size: .
D: TRBD2
length: 15
J: TRBJ2-7
V: TRBV2
DNA: TGTGCCAGCAGTGAAGCGACTAGCGGGACTTACGAGCAGTACTTC
CDR3: CASSEATSGTYEQYF

size: .
D: .
length: 16
J: TRBJ1-6
V: TRBV27
DNA: TGTGCCAGCACCTTCCGCAACACCGGGAATAATTCACCCCTCCACTTT
CDR3: CASTFRNTGNNSPLHF

size: .
D: TRBD2
length: 15
J: TRBJ2-1
V: TRBV5-1
DNA: TGCGCCAGCAGCTTGGAGCTAGCGGATTACAATGAGCAGTTCTTC
CDR3: CASSLELADYNEQFF

size: .
D: .
length: 14
J: TRBJ2-4
V: TRBV5-6
DNA: TGTGCCAGCAGCTCTCGGGGAGCCAAAAACATTCAGTACTTC
CDR3: CASSSRGAKNIQYF

size: .
D: TRBD1
length: 13
J: TRBJ2-7
V: TRBV2
DNA: TGTGCCAGCAGCCGACAGGGGTCCTACGAGCAGTACTTC
CDR3: CASSRQGSYEQYF

size: .
D: TRBD2
length: 15
J: TRBJ2-1
V: TRBV5-1
DNA: TGCGCCAGCGGACTGCTAGCGGGCTCCTACAATGAGCAGTTCTTC
CDR3: CASGLLAGSYNEQFF

size: .
D: .
length: 15
J: TRBJ2-1
V: TRBV15
DNA: TGTGCCACCAGCAGAGTTGGCTTTCCGCCCAATGAGCAGTTCTTC
CDR3: CATSRVGFPPNEQFF

size: .
D: .
length: 16
J: TRBJ1-1
V: TRBV5-8
DNA: TGTGCCAGCAGCTTGGTGGGGCCCGGGGGAAACACTGAAGCTTTCTTT
CDR3: CASSLVGPGGNTEAFF

size: few
D: .
length: 14
J: TRBJ1-5
V: TRBV30
DNA: TGTGCCTGGAGTGTACAGTATAGCAATCAGCCCCAGCATTTT
CDR3: CAWSVQYSNQPQHF

size: few
D: .
length: 14
J: TRBJ2-1
V: TRBV9
DNA: TGTGCCAGCAGCCGGGACTCATCTCTGAATGAGCAGTTCTTC
CDR3: CASSRDSSLNEQFF

size: .
D: TRBD2
length: 15
J: TRBJ2-3
V: TRBV5-1
DNA: TGCGCCAGCAGCTTGGGTAGACTAGCGGGAGATACGCAGTATTTT
CDR3: CASSLGRLAGDTQYF

size: .
D: TRBD1
length: 14
J: TRBJ1-6
V: TRBV7-2
DNA: TGTGCCAGCAGCTTCGGGACAGTAAATTCACCCCTCCACTTT
CDR3: CASSFGTVNSPLHF

size: once
D: .
length: 13
J: TRBJ2-1
V: TRBV29-1
DNA: TGCAGCGTTCCTCAACTAGACTACAATGAGCAGTTCTTC
CDR3: CSVPQLDYNEQFF

size: .
D: TRBD1
length: 15
J: TRBJ2-6
V: TRBV5-1
DNA: TGCGCCAGCAGCGGGACAGGGGCCGGGGCCAACGTCCTGACTTTC
CDR3: CASSGTGAGANVLTF

size: .
D: TRBD1
length: 18
J: TRBJ1-1
V: TRBV27
DNA: TGTGCCAGCAGTTTTGCACCGTATCCGGGACAGGTGAACACTGAAGCTTTCTTT
CDR3: CASSFAPYPGQVNTEAFF

size: .
D: .
length: 13
J: TRBJ2-1
V: TRBV6-5
DNA: TGTGCCAGCAGTTACTCGTACTACAATGAGCAGTTCTTC
CDR3: CASSYSYYNEQFF

size: .
D: .
length: 13
J: TRBJ1-5
V: TRBV30
DNA: TGTGCCTGGAGTGTGGGCAGGGGTCAGCCCCAGCATTTT
CDR3: CAWSVGRGQPQHF

size: once
D: .
length: 15
J: TRBJ2-1
V: TRBV13
DNA: TGTGCCAGCACCCTAGGAGAGGGTTTATACAATGAGCAGTTCTTC
CDR3: CASTLGEGLYNEQFF

size: few
D: .
length: 16
J: TRBJ2-1
V: TRBV5-6
DNA: TGTGCCAGCAGCTTGGTCGCGGGGGCAATCTACAATGAGCAGTTCTTC
CDR3: CASSLVAGAIYNEQFF

size: .
D: TRBD1
length: 15
J: TRBJ1-2
V: TRBV7-8
DNA: TGTGCCAGCAGCTCGAATCGACAGGGAAACTATGGCTACACCTTC
CDR3: CASSSNRQGNYGYTF

size: .
D: .
length: 13
J: TRBJ2-2
V: TRBV29-1
DNA: TGCAGCGTTTCGACAGGGAACACCGGGGAGCTGTTTTTT
CDR3: CSVSTGNTGELFF

size: .
D: TRBD1
length: 15
J: TRBJ1-4
V: TRBV5-1
DNA: TGCGCCAGCAGCACCCCCGGGACAGGGGAAGAAAAACTGTTTTTT
CDR3: CASSTPGTGEEKLFF

size: once
D: .
length: 15
J: TRBJ2-3
V: TRBV2
DNA: TGTGCCAGCAGTGAGTCAGGGGCTAGCACAGATACGCAGTATTTT
CDR3: CASSESGASTDTQYF